Described below is a single TCR beta chain sequence and its context. The source of the sample is a study of blood T cell repertoires in COVID-19. Study background: T cells, B-cell-depleted T cells, or PBMCs provided the cDNA or gDNA that served as material.

Authors' methods: Nucleated cell counts were estimated from reference gene primer amplification. Sequenced by immunoSEQ multiplex PCR; TCRdb stores in-frame clones only, minus some. V, J and clone size are taken as reported in that table, and D and trimming were inferred from the DNA itself. The sample yields 350,000 to 450,000 clones, 85% to 90% seen once. This CDR3 has 14 residues. In germline, CDR1 is MNHEY, CDR2 SMNVEV (reference sequence). Deletions cut 5 bases from V and 0 bases from J, with 11 bases between. Material: PBMCs or T cells enriched from blood (not recorded which). The V gene is TRBV27, the J gene TRBJ2-7; possibly TRBD1 for D (6 bases). The receptor was derived from a man aged 25 to 45 who had recovered from COVID-19. The CDR3 bases are TGTGCCAGCAGTACCATGGACAGCTCCTACGAGCAGTACTTC. This encodes CASSTMDSSYEQYF.